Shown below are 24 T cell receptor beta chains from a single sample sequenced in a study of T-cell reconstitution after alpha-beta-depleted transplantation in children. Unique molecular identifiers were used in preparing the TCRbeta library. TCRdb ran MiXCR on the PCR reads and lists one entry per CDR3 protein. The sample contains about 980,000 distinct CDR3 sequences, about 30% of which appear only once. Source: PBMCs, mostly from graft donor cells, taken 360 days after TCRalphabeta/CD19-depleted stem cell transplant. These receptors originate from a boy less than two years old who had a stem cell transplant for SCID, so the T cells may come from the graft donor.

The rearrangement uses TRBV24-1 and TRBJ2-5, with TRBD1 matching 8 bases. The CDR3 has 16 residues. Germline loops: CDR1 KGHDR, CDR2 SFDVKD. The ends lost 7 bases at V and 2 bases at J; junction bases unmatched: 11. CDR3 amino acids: CATSAPGGSRQETQYF. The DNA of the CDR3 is TGTGCCACCAGCGCACCAGGGGGCAGTCGGCAAGAGACCCAGTACTTC.

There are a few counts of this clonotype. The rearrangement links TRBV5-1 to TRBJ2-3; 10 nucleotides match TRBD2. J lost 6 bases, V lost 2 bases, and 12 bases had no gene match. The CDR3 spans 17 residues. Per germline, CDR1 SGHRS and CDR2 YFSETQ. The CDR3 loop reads CASSFSPSGGAGDTQYF. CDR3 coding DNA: TGCGCCAGCAGCTTCTCCCCAAGCGGGGGGGCCGGCGATACGCAGTATTTT.

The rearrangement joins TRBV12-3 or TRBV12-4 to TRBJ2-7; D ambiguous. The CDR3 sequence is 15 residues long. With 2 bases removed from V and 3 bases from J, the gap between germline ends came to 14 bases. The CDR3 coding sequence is TGTGCCAGCAGTTTAAATCCCTTCCTACTCTACGAGCAGTACTTC. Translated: CASSLNPFLLYEQYF.

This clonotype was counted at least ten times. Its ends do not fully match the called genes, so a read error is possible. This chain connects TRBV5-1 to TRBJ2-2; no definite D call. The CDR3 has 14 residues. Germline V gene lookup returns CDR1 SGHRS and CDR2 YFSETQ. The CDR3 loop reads CASSLPRDTGELFF. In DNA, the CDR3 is TGTGCCAGCAGCTTACCAAGGGACACCGGGGAGCTGTTTTTT.

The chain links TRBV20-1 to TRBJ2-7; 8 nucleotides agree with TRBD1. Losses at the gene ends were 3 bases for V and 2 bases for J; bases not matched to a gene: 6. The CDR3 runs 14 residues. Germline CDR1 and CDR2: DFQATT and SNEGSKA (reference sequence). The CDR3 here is CSARLQGAPYEQYF. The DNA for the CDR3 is TGCAGTGCTAGGCTCCAGGGGGCCCCCTACGAGCAGTACTTC.

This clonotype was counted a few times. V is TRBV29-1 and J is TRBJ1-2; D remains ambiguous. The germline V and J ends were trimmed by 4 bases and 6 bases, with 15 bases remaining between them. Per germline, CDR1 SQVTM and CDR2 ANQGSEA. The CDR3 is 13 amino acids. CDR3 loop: CSVAGGGSDGYTF. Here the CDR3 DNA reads TGCAGCGTTGCCGGTGGAGGTAGCGATGGCTACACCTTC.

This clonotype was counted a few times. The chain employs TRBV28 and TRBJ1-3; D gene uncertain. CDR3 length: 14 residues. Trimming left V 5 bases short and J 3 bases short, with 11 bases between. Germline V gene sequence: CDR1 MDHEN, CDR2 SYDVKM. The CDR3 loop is CASSPPYLGNTIYF. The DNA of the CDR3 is TGTGCCAGCAGTCCCCCGTACCTTGGAAACACCATATATTTT.

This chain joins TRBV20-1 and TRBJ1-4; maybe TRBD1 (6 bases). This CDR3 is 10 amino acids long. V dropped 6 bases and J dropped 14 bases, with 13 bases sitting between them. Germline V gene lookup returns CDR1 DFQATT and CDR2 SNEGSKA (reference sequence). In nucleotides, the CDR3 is TGCAGTGCCGCCGTGACAGGTCTGTTTTTT. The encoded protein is CSAAVTGLFF.

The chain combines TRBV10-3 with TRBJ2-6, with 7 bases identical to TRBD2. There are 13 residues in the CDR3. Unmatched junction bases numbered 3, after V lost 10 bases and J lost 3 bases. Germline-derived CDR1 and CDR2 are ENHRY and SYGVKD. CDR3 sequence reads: CATGTNGANVLTF. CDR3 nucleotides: TGTGCCACCGGGACTAATGGGGCCAACGTCCTGACTTTC.

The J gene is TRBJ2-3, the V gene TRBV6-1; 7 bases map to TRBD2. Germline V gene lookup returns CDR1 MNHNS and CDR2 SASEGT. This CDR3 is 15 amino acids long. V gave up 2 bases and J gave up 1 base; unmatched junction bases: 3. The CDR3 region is CASSESSGGTDTQYF. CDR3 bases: TGTGCCAGCAGTGAATCTAGCGGTGGCACAGATACGCAGTATTTT.

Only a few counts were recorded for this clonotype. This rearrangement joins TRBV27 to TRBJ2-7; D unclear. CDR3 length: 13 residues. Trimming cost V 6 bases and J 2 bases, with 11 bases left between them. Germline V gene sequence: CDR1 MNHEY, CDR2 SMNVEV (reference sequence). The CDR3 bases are TGTGCCAGCAGGGACCAGTCAGCCTACGAGCAGTACTTC. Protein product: CASRDQSAYEQYF.

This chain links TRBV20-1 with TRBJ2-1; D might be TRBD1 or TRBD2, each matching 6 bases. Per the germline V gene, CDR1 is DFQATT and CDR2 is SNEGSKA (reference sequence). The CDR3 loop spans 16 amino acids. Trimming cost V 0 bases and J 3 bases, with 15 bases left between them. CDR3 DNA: TGCAGTGCTAGAGAGGCGTCGGGGGCCTACTACAATGAGCAGTTCTTC. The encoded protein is CSAREASGAYYNEQFF.

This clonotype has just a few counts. The CDR3 reads CASSSPSSSGTNTGELFF. CDR3 nucleotide sequence: TGTGCCAGCAGTTCCCCATCTTCGTCAGGGACCAACACCGGGGAGCTGTTTTTT. V is TRBV28 and J is TRBJ2-2; the D call may be TRBD1 or TRBD2 (5 bases each). V lost 4 bases to trimming and J lost 2 bases, with 20 bases between them. The CDR3 has 18 amino acids. Germline V gene lookup returns CDR1 MDHEN and CDR2 SYDVKM. Filled out from reference TRBV28 and TRBJ2-2, the complete variable domain reads DVKVTQSSRYLVKRTGEKVFLECVQDMDHENMFWYRQDPGLGLRLIYFSYDVKMKEKGDIPEGYSVSREKKERFSLILESASTNQTSMYLCASSSPSSSGTNTGELFFGEGSRLTVL.

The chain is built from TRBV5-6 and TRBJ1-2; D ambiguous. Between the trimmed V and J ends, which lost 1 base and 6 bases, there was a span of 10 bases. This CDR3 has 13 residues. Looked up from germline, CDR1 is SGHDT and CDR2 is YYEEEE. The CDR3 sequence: CASSLTQRHGYTF. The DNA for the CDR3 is TGTGCCAGCAGCTTGACACAGCGGCATGGCTACACCTTC.

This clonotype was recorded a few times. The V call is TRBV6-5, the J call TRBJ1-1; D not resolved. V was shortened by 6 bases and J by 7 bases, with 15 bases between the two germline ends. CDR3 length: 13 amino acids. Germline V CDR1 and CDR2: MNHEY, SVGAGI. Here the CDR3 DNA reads TGTGCCAGCAGACCAACCACCTCAATTGAAGCTTTCTTT. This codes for CASRPTTSIEAFF.

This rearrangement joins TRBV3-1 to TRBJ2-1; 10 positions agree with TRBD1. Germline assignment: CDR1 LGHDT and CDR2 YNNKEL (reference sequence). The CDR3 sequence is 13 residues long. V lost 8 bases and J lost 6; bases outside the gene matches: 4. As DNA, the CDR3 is TGTGCCAGCCGGTGGACAGGGGGCAATGAGCAGTTCTTC. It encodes CASRWTGGNEQFF.

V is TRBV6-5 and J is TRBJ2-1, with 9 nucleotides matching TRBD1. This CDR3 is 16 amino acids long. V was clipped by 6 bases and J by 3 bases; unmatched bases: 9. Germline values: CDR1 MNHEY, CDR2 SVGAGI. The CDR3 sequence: CASRSSRTGVYNEQFF. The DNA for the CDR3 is TGTGCCAGCAGATCCTCCCGGACAGGGGTCTACAATGAGCAGTTCTTC.

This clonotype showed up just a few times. CDR3 nucleotides: TGCGCCAGCAGCCAAGGTTATAATCGCCCGGAGACCCAGTACTTC. It is translated as CASSQGYNRPETQYF. The chain carries TRBV4-1 and TRBJ2-5; D unclear. Trimming took 1 base from V and 5 from J, leaving 14 bases between them. There are 15 residues in the CDR3. CDR1 is MGHRA, CDR2 YSYEKL, per germline.

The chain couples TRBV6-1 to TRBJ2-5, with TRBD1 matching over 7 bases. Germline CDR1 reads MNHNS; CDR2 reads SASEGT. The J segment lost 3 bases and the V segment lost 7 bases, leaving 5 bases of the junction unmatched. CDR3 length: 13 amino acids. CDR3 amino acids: CASTPTGKETQYF. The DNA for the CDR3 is TGTGCCAGCACCCCGACAGGGAAAGAGACCCAGTACTTC.

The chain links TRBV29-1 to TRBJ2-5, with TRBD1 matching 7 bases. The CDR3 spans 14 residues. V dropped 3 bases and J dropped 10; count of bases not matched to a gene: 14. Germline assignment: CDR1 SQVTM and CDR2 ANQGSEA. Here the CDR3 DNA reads TGCAGCGTTGACGATTGGCAGGCCCCAGGGGGCCAGTACTTC. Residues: CSVDDWQAPGGQYF.

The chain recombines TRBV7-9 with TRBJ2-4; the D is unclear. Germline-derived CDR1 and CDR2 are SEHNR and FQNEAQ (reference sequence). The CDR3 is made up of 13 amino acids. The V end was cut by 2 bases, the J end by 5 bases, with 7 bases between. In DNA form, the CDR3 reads TGTGCCAGCAGCTTAATGAAGGAAAACATTCAGTACTTC. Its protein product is CASSLMKENIQYF.

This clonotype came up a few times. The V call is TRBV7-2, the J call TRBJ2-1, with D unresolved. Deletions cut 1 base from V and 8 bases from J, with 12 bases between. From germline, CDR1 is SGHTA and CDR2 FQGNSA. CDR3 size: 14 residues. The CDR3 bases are TGTGCCAGCAGCTTAGGTAGGGTTATCGATGAGCAGTTCTTC. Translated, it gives CASSLGRVIDEQFF.

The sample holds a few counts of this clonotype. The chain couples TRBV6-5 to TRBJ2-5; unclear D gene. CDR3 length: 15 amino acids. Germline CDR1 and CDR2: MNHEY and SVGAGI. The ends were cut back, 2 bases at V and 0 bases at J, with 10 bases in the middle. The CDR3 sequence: CASSYATADQETQYF. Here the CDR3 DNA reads TGTGCCAGCAGTTACGCGACGGCCGACCAAGAGACCCAGTACTTC.

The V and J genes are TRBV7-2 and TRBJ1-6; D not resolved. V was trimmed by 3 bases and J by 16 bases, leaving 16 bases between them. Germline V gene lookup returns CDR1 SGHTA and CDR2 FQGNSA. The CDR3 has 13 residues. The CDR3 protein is CASSFGSQSNLHF. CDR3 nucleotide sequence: TGTGCCAGCAGCTTTGGGTCGCAGAGTAATCTCCACTTT.